These 6 T cell receptor beta chains were sequenced from one sample in a study of blood T cells in healthy people across ages. The second PCR ran about 6 to 12 cycles with a sample-barcoded 5' primer and J-beta primers. One entry per CDR3 protein, called by TCRdb with MiXCR from the 5' RACE reads. In the table there are 850,000 to 1,100,000 distinct CDR3 sequences, 35% to 45% of which are singletons. Sequencing used blood. These receptors came from a man between 18 and 29 years old in good health.

This clonotype was picked up many times. This chain joins TRBV29-1 and TRBJ2-1; D may be TRBD1 (6 bases). Per germline, CDR1 SQVTM and CDR2 ANQGSEA. The CDR3 covers 11 residues. Trimming shortened V by 4 bases and J by 8 bases, and 9 bases separated the two germline ends. DNA of the CDR3: TGCAGCGTTGCAGGGGTCTATGAGCAGTTCTTC. It translates to CSVAGVYEQFF.

CDR3 sequence (DNA): TGCAGTGCTAGAGTTTCCGCGGACTATGGCTACACCTTC. Translation: CSARVSADYGYTF. V is TRBV20-1 and J is TRBJ1-2; D is unresolved. This CDR3 comprises 13 residues. Looked up from germline, CDR1 is DFQATT and CDR2 is SNEGSKA (reference sequence). The V end was cut by 1 base, the J end by 3 bases, with 9 bases between.

V usage is TRBV10-3 and J usage is TRBJ2-1, with D possibly TRBD1 on 6 matching bases. CDR1 is ENHRY and CDR2 is SYGVKD in the germline V gene. The CDR3 runs 13 residues. V gave up 4 bases and J gave up 3 bases, with 7 bases separating them. In nucleotides, the CDR3 is TGTGCCATCAGTGGGACAGACTACAATGAGCAGTTCTTC. This translates into CAISGTDYNEQFF.

The chain recombines TRBV7-2 with TRBJ2-3; D may be TRBD1 (6 bases). This CDR3 spans 16 amino acids. Germline CDR1 is SGHTA and CDR2 is FQGNSA. Trimming left V 4 bases short and J 0 bases short, with 14 bases between. The CDR3 DNA reads TGTGCCAGCAGCTCAAGGCTAGGGGGAAGCACAGATACGCAGTATTTT. It is translated as CASSSRLGGSTDTQYF.

The chain carries TRBV6-2 or TRBV6-3 and TRBJ2-7; D possibly corresponds to TRBD2 (5 bases). CDR1 MNHEY and CDR2 SVGEGT come from the germline V gene. The CDR3 length is 14 residues. Trimming stripped 4 bases from V and 3 bases from J, with 13 bases between. CDR3 nucleotide sequence: TGTGCCAGCAGTTCCTACTTAGGACTCTACGAGCAGTACTTC. Its protein is CASSSYLGLYEQYF.

The chain couples TRBV4-2 to TRBJ1-4; possibly TRBD1 for D (6 bases). Trimming took off 5 bases at V and 3 bases at J, with 16 bases between the two ends. Germline V CDR1 and CDR2: LGHNA, YNFKEQ. The CDR3 runs to 16 residues. This CDR3 reads CASSRDGGRANEKLFF. CDR3 DNA: TGTGCCAGCAGCAGGGACGGGGGGCGAGCTAATGAAAAACTGTTTTTT.